This T cell receptor beta chain was captured by sequencing in a study of blood T cell repertoires in COVID-19. Study details: PBMCs, B-cell-depleted T cells, or T cells provided the cDNA or gDNA that made up the material.

The CDR3 is 13 amino acids. V was clipped by 0 bases and J by 8 bases, with 8 bases between them. CDR1 and CDR2 (germline): GTSNPN, SVGIG (reference sequence). Across 24 US areas, participants ranged in age from roughly 18 to 95 years. TCRdb keeps only in-frame clones here, not all; method: immunoSEQ multiplex PCR. The table includes over 150,000 clones, 88% detected once. The sequenced sample was PBMCs or T cells enriched from blood (not recorded which). J is TRBJ1-6 and V is TRBV30; D not resolved. The clonotype was recovered from a woman between 18 and 29 years old who had recovered from COVID-19. CDR3 DNA: TGTGCCTGGAGTGTAAACGGGGATTCACCCCTCCACTTT. It is translated as CAWSVNGDSPLHF.